Below, 16 T cell receptor beta chains from the same sample are listed, as sequenced in a study of blood T cells in healthy people across ages. Together with a sample-barcoded 5' primer, a J-beta primer mix was included in a second PCR lasting about 6 to 12 cycles. Each CDR3 protein gets one entry after TCRdb re-called the 5' RACE reads with MiXCR. This sample has approximately 800,000 distinct CDR3 sequences, with roughly 46% found just once. What was sequenced was blood. Source of these receptors: a man aged 80 or over in good health.

This clonotype was detected a few times. The chain links TRBV20-1 to TRBJ2-3; 9 bases map to TRBD2. Trimming took 6 bases from V and 4 from J; bases not matched to a gene: 8. The germline CDR1 and CDR2 sequences are DFQATT and SNEGSKA (reference sequence). This CDR3 is 14 amino acids long. In DNA form, the CDR3 reads TGCAGTGCCGAGCCTAGCGGGGAGTCAGATACGCAGTATTTT. As protein: CSAEPSGESDTQYF.

This chain joins TRBV2 and TRBJ1-5; 10 bases map to TRBD1. Germline-derived CDR1 and CDR2 are SNHLY and FYNNEI. This CDR3 is built from 17 residues. V shed 6 bases, J shed 0 bases, and the junction held 8 bases outside the gene matches. DNA for the CDR3: TGTGCCAGCAGCAGGGACAGGGGATTATATAGCAATCAGCCCCAGCATTTT. This encodes CASSRDRGLYSNQPQHF.

With regard to this clonotype: Relative to the germline gene, one junction end is altered; a read error may explain this. CDR3 sequence: CASSQGNLNGQFF. CDR3 sequence (DNA): TGTGCCAGCAGTCAAGGGAACCTAAATGGGCAGTTCTTC. The V gene is TRBV7-9, the J gene TRBJ2-1, with D unresolved. The germline V gene has CDR1 SEHNR and CDR2 FQNEAQ (reference sequence). This CDR3 has 13 residues.

The rearrangement links TRBV20-1 to TRBJ1-2; 10 nucleotides agree with TRBD1. CDR3 size: 20 residues. Germline CDR1 DFQATT, CDR2 SNEGSKA (reference sequence). V lost 0 bases, J lost 8 bases, and 24 bases stayed unmatched. CDR3 sequence: CSARDFEPGQGSMPSWGYTF. The CDR3 region has the DNA TGCAGTGCTAGAGATTTCGAACCGGGACAGGGGTCTATGCCCTCTTGGGGCTACACCTTC.

This sequence joins TRBV5-1 and TRBJ1-2; unclear D gene. The germline V gene encodes CDR1 SGHRS and CDR2 YFSETQ. Between the trimmed V and J ends, which lost 0 bases and 8 bases, there was a span of 17 bases. The CDR3 loop spans 15 amino acids. The CDR3 protein is CASSLAGIPGRGYTF. As DNA, the CDR3 is TGCGCCAGCAGCTTGGCCGGGATCCCTGGGAGGGGCTACACCTTC.

Many counts were recorded for this clonotype. The chain uses TRBV7-2 and TRBJ2-1; D is possibly TRBD1 or TRBD2 (5 bases each). Germline V gives CDR1 SGHTA, CDR2 FQGNSA. This CDR3 region has 15 residues. V was shortened by 3 bases and J by 4 bases, with 13 bases between the two germline ends. For the CDR3, the DNA is TGTGCCAGCAGCTTGGACGGGGCTACATACAATGAGCAGTTCTTC. Its protein product is CASSLDGATYNEQFF. The full variable domain, completed using reference TRBV7-2 and TRBJ2-1, is GAGVSQSPSNKVTEKGKDVELRCDPISGHTALYWYRQSLGQGLEFLIYFQGNSAPDKSGLPSDRFSAERTGGSVSTLTIQRTQQEDSAVYLCASSLDGATYNEQFFGPGTRLTVL.

The genes are TRBV20-1 and TRBJ2-1, with D unresolved. CDR3 length equals 13 residues. Trimming took 0 bases from V and 3 from J, leaving 6 bases between them. The germline V gene has CDR1 DFQATT and CDR2 SNEGSKA (reference sequence). CDR3 DNA: TGCAGTGCTAGAGACAAGTACTACAATGAGCAGTTCTTC. Translation gives CSARDKYYNEQFF.

This rearrangement joins TRBV12-3 or TRBV12-4 to TRBJ1-4; no definite D call. Trimming took off 3 bases at V and 8 bases at J, with 10 bases between the two ends. CDR3 size: 13 residues. The DNA of the CDR3 is TGTGCCAGCAGTTTTGGTTTTGGCGAAAAACTGTTTTTT. This encodes CASSFGFGEKLFF.

Only a few counts were recorded for this clonotype. The V gene is TRBV29-1, the J gene TRBJ2-7; 11 bases map to TRBD2. J gave up 3 bases and V 5 bases, and 3 bases lay outside the gene matches. CDR3 length equals 13 residues. Germline V gene lookup returns CDR1 SQVTM and CDR2 ANQGSEA. CDR3 in DNA: TGCAGCGTTCCGGGACTAGCGGACTACGAGCAGTACTTC. As protein: CSVPGLADYEQYF.

The J gene is TRBJ2-5, the V gene TRBV2; D unclear. Germline V gene lookup returns CDR1 SNHLY and CDR2 FYNNEI. This CDR3 spans 11 amino acids. The germline V and J ends were trimmed by 6 bases and 5 bases, with 7 bases remaining between them. The CDR3 coding sequence is TGTGCCAGCAGGGTGGCGGAGACCCAGTACTTC. Amino acids: CASRVAETQYF.

This chain links TRBV10-3 with TRBJ2-7, with D perhaps assigned TRBD1 or TRBD2 (5 bases each). The CDR3 length is 14 residues. V shed 10 bases and J shed 0 bases, with 16 bases lying between them. Germline CDR1 and CDR2: ENHRY and SYGVKD. The CDR3 sequence is CATVSGTDSYEQYF. The CDR3 nucleotides are TGTGCCACCGTCTCCGGGACGGACTCCTACGAGCAGTACTTC.

The chain has TRBV15 and TRBJ2-5; perhaps TRBD2 as D (7 bases). Trimming left V 0 bases short and J 11 bases short, with 19 bases between. Germline-derived CDR1 and CDR2 are LNHNV and YYDKDF (reference sequence). CDR3 length: 15 residues. The chain's CDR3 is CATSRDRGGYNEQYF. The CDR3 bases are TGTGCCACCAGCAGAGATCGCGGGGGCTACAATGAGCAGTACTTC.

The chain links TRBV7-6 to TRBJ2-3, with 10 bases aligning to TRBD2. Germline V gene data show CDR1 as SGHVS and CDR2 as FNYEAQ. J lost 0 bases, V lost 1 base, and 10 bases had no gene match. The length of the CDR3 is 19 residues. The CDR3 sequence is CASSLGAGGRRMSTDTQYF. The CDR3 bases are TGTGCCAGCAGCTTAGGAGCGGGAGGGCGGCGGATGAGCACAGATACGCAGTATTTT.

This chain links TRBV30 with TRBJ2-7; 9 bases are shared with TRBD2. Germline CDR1 and CDR2: GTSNPN and SVGIG (reference sequence). V was pared by 2 bases and J by 0 bases, with 2 bases of the junction left unmatched. The CDR3 loop spans 14 amino acids. The chain's CDR3 is CAWSPGLASYEQYF. The DNA for the CDR3 is TGTGCCTGGAGTCCGGGACTAGCCTCCTACGAGCAGTACTTC.

About this clonotype: This may arise from a read error, as a much more abundant clone is one base away. The CDR3 spells CASSDWRPRSSYNEQFF. CDR3 nucleotide sequence: TGTGCCAGCAGTGACTGGCGCCCCAGGAGCTCCTACAATGAGCAGTTCTTC. The chain has TRBV2 and TRBJ2-1, with D unclear. The V and J ends lost 3 bases and 0 bases respectively, with 15 bases between them. CDR1 and CDR2 (germline): SNHLY, FYNNEI. This CDR3 has 17 residues.

Turning to this clonotype: A much larger clonotype is one base distant, so this may be a read error. In DNA form, the CDR3 reads TGTGCCACCGCGGGCCCGGTTGGCTACAATGAGCAGTACTTC. Protein: CATAGPVGYNEQYF. The J gene is TRBJ2-5, the V gene TRBV7-9, with D perhaps matching TRBD2 (5 bases). Trimming shortened V by 10 bases and J by 11 bases, and 26 bases separated the two germline ends. Germline V gene data show CDR1 as SEHNR and CDR2 as FQNEAQ (reference sequence). This CDR3 has 14 residues. The whole variable domain, remainder taken from reference TRBV7-9 and TRBJ2-5, is DTGVSQNPRHKITKRGQNVTFRCDPISEHNRLYWYRQTLGQGPEFLTYFQNEAQLEKSRLLSDRFSAERPKGSFSTLEIQRTEQGDSAMYLCATAGPVGYNEQYFGPGTRLLVL.